The rows below give T cell receptor beta chains drawn from one sample of a study of blood T cell repertoires in COVID-19. Clones were sequenced by immunoSEQ multiplex PCR, and TCRdb holds only the in-frame ones, with some missing. The table records 70,000 to 100,000 clones, 65% to 85% of them present only once. Sequenced input: peripheral blood. All receptors come from a woman over 75 with acute or convalescent COVID-19. Each CDR3 is given with its conserved first and last residue. Fields, in order: CDR3 protein, CDR3 DNA, J gene, V gene, D gene, clone size. D genes are given only for firm matches. For some rows the clone size is stated as once, few or many, or as a class when expanded; others skip it.

cdr3_aa: CASSRWTDSSNTEAFF
cdr3_nt: TGTGCCAGCTCACGATGGACCGACAGTTCTAACACTGAAGCTTTCTTT
j_call: TRBJ1-1
v_call: TRBV18
d_call: -
clone_size: few

cdr3_aa: CASARAQTYEQYF
cdr3_nt: TGTGCCTCTGCGAGGGCTCAAACCTACGAGCAGTACTTC
j_call: TRBJ2-7
v_call: TRBV19
d_call: -
clone_size: -

cdr3_aa: CASSQGQLLGYTF
cdr3_nt: TGTGCCAGCAGTCAGGGACAGCTACTTGGCTACACCTTC
j_call: TRBJ1-2
v_call: TRBV6-5
d_call: TRBD1
clone_size: -

cdr3_aa: CASSLQGARSTGELFF
cdr3_nt: TGTGCCAGCAGCTTACAGGGGGCGCGGAGCACCGGGGAGCTGTTTTTT
j_call: TRBJ2-2
v_call: TRBV7-3
d_call: TRBD1
clone_size: -

cdr3_aa: CASSSLPEGQGNYGYTF
cdr3_nt: TGTGCCAGCAGCTCCCTCCCGGAGGGACAGGGGAACTATGGCTACACCTTC
j_call: TRBJ1-2
v_call: TRBV5-6
d_call: TRBD1
clone_size: -

cdr3_aa: CASSQQGVAGQPQHF
cdr3_nt: TGTGCCAGCAGCCAACAGGGGGTGGCGGGTCAGCCCCAGCATTTT
j_call: TRBJ1-5
v_call: TRBV9
d_call: TRBD1
clone_size: few

cdr3_aa: CASSTQATGAYEQYF
cdr3_nt: TGTGCCAGCAGTACACAGGCCACCGGCGCCTACGAGCAGTACTTC
j_call: TRBJ2-7
v_call: TRBV6-5
d_call: -
clone_size: -

cdr3_aa: CASSPGLAGNSYEQYF
cdr3_nt: TGTGCCAGCAGTCCCGGACTAGCGGGAAACTCCTACGAGCAGTACTTC
j_call: TRBJ2-7
v_call: TRBV6-6
d_call: TRBD2
clone_size: -

cdr3_aa: CASSWSRDRVSPLHF
cdr3_nt: TGCGCCAGCAGCTGGAGCCGGGACAGGGTGTCACCCCTCCACTTT
j_call: TRBJ1-6
v_call: TRBV5-1
d_call: TRBD1
clone_size: few

cdr3_aa: CASSVGGAENSPLHF
cdr3_nt: TGTGCCAGCAGCGTAGGGGGAGCTGAGAATTCACCCCTCCACTTT
j_call: TRBJ1-6
v_call: TRBV9
d_call: -
clone_size: -

cdr3_aa: CASSLDFTDGYTF
cdr3_nt: TGTGCCAGCAGCTTAGATTTTACAGATGGCTACACCTTC
j_call: TRBJ1-2
v_call: TRBV7-2
d_call: -
clone_size: -

cdr3_aa: CASYALNPGQGHYEQYF
cdr3_nt: TGTGCCAGCTACGCCTTAAATCCGGGACAGGGACATTACGAGCAGTACTTC
j_call: TRBJ2-7
v_call: TRBV28
d_call: TRBD1
clone_size: -

cdr3_aa: CASSWRQVGEQYF
cdr3_nt: TGTGCCAGCAGCTGGCGACAGGTTGGCGAGCAGTACTTC
j_call: TRBJ2-7
v_call: TRBV5-6
d_call: -
clone_size: -

cdr3_aa: CASSLRTSGGEQFF
cdr3_nt: TGTGCCAGCAGCTTAAGAACTAGCGGGGGGGAGCAGTTCTTC
j_call: TRBJ2-1
v_call: TRBV7-3
d_call: TRBD2
clone_size: -

cdr3_aa: CASSTFGSSLSYEQYF
cdr3_nt: TGTGCCAGCAGCACCTTCGGGAGTTCTCTCTCCTACGAGCAGTACTTC
j_call: TRBJ2-7
v_call: TRBV5-4
d_call: -
clone_size: -

cdr3_aa: CASSPQIRSGNTIYF
cdr3_nt: TGTGCCAGCAGCCCTCAGATTCGCTCTGGAAACACCATATATTTT
j_call: TRBJ1-3
v_call: TRBV14
d_call: -
clone_size: once

cdr3_aa: CASSPAGGGADTQYF
cdr3_nt: TGTGCCAGCAGCCCAGCGGGGGGGGGCGCAGATACGCAGTATTTT
j_call: TRBJ2-3
v_call: TRBV7-3
d_call: TRBD2
clone_size: -

cdr3_aa: CASSMGQGMSIGELFF
cdr3_nt: TGTGCCAGCAGCATGGGACAGGGGATGAGTATCGGGGAGCTGTTTTTT
j_call: TRBJ2-2
v_call: TRBV5-4
d_call: TRBD1
clone_size: -

cdr3_aa: CAWSTSVGTTPQHF
cdr3_nt: TGTGCCTGGAGTACGTCAGTCGGGACAACGCCCCAGCATTTT
j_call: TRBJ1-5
v_call: TRBV30
d_call: -
clone_size: -

cdr3_aa: CASSYGSGTAYEQYF
cdr3_nt: TGTGCCAGCAGTTACGGTTCCGGGACAGCCTACGAGCAGTACTTC
j_call: TRBJ2-7
v_call: TRBV6-5
d_call: TRBD1
clone_size: few

cdr3_aa: CASRKTSGGAGELFF
cdr3_nt: TGTGCCAGCAGGAAGACTAGCGGGGGGGCCGGGGAGCTGTTTTTT
j_call: TRBJ2-2
v_call: TRBV2
d_call: TRBD2
clone_size: -

cdr3_aa: CASSPPGQGSYEQYF
cdr3_nt: TGCGCCAGCAGTCCACCGGGACAGGGTTCGTACGAGCAGTACTTC
j_call: TRBJ2-7
v_call: TRBV23-1
d_call: TRBD1
clone_size: -

cdr3_aa: CASISDGSSYEQYF
cdr3_nt: TGTGCCAGCATTTCGGACGGGAGCTCCTACGAGCAGTACTTC
j_call: TRBJ2-7
v_call: TRBV28
d_call: -
clone_size: -

cdr3_aa: CASSLGQGSNTGELFF
cdr3_nt: TGTGCCAGCAGCTTAGGACAGGGGTCGAACACCGGGGAGCTGTTTTTT
j_call: TRBJ2-2
v_call: TRBV7-8
d_call: TRBD1
clone_size: -

cdr3_aa: CAWSVGTGGREQFF
cdr3_nt: TGTGCCTGGAGTGTTGGGACAGGGGGCAGAGAGCAGTTCTTC
j_call: TRBJ2-1
v_call: TRBV30
d_call: TRBD1
clone_size: -

cdr3_aa: CASSLVGTEAKEQYF
cdr3_nt: TGCGCCAGCAGCTTGGTTGGGACAGAGGCAAAAGAGCAGTACTTC
j_call: TRBJ2-7
v_call: TRBV5-1
d_call: TRBD1
clone_size: -

cdr3_aa: CASSTDSGGPSSTDTQYF
cdr3_nt: TGTGCCAGCAGCACAGACAGCGGGGGGCCTTCTAGCACAGATACGCAGTATTTT
j_call: TRBJ2-3
v_call: TRBV9
d_call: TRBD2
clone_size: -

cdr3_aa: CASSLEGGMDEQYF
cdr3_nt: TGTGCCAGCAGCTTGGAAGGGGGCATGGACGAGCAGTACTTC
j_call: TRBJ2-7
v_call: TRBV5-4
d_call: TRBD1
clone_size: -

cdr3_aa: CASSVFLAWSYEQYF
cdr3_nt: TGTGCCAGCAGCGTTTTCCTAGCATGGTCCTACGAGCAGTACTTC
j_call: TRBJ2-7
v_call: TRBV9
d_call: -
clone_size: once

cdr3_aa: CASSPPGLAGGDEQFF
cdr3_nt: TGTGCCAGCTCACCTCCGGGACTAGCGGGGGGGGATGAGCAGTTCTTC
j_call: TRBJ2-1
v_call: TRBV18
d_call: TRBD2
clone_size: -

cdr3_aa: CASSVDPRGRDNEQFF
cdr3_nt: TGTGCCAGCAGCGTAGATCCGCGAGGCAGGGACAATGAGCAGTTCTTC
j_call: TRBJ2-1
v_call: TRBV9
d_call: -
clone_size: once

cdr3_aa: CASSLGLGQVNYEQYF
cdr3_nt: TGTGCCAGCAGTCTCGGCTTGGGACAGGTGAACTACGAGCAGTACTTC
j_call: TRBJ2-7
v_call: TRBV7-9
d_call: TRBD1
clone_size: -

cdr3_aa: CASSPSQGANTEAFF
cdr3_nt: TGTGCCAGCTCACCCTCACAGGGGGCGAACACTGAAGCTTTCTTT
j_call: TRBJ1-1
v_call: TRBV18
d_call: TRBD1
clone_size: -

cdr3_aa: CASSQRSGGAPGELFF
cdr3_nt: TGCGCCAGCAGCCAACGTAGCGGGGGGGCCCCCGGGGAGCTGTTTTTT
j_call: TRBJ2-2
v_call: TRBV4-1
d_call: TRBD2
clone_size: -

cdr3_aa: CASSLFSPNSPLHF
cdr3_nt: TGTGCCAGCAGTTTATTCAGTCCTAATTCACCCCTCCACTTT
j_call: TRBJ1-6
v_call: TRBV28
d_call: -
clone_size: -

cdr3_aa: CASSISTGNTDTQYF
cdr3_nt: TGCGCCAGCAGCATATCGACAGGGAACACAGATACGCAGTATTTT
j_call: TRBJ2-3
v_call: TRBV5-1
d_call: TRBD1
clone_size: few

cdr3_aa: CASTPPTGRVAFF
cdr3_nt: TGTGCCAGCACCCCCCCGACCGGGCGGGTAGCTTTCTTT
j_call: TRBJ1-1
v_call: TRBV5-8
d_call: -
clone_size: -

cdr3_aa: CASRSGGTEAFF
cdr3_nt: TGTGCCAGCAGGTCAGGGGGCACTGAAGCTTTCTTT
j_call: TRBJ1-1
v_call: TRBV2
d_call: TRBD1
clone_size: -

cdr3_aa: CASSQGQAETQYF
cdr3_nt: TGTGCCAGCTCACAGGGACAGGCAGAGACCCAGTACTTC
j_call: TRBJ2-5
v_call: TRBV18
d_call: TRBD1
clone_size: -

cdr3_aa: CASSQGTDNSPLHF
cdr3_nt: TGTGCCAGCAGCCAAGGTACAGACAATTCACCCCTCCACTTT
j_call: TRBJ1-6
v_call: TRBV3-1/TRBV3-2
d_call: -
clone_size: -

cdr3_aa: CASSLRRGAQPQHF
cdr3_nt: TGTGCCAGCAGCTTAAGGCGGGGGGCTCAGCCCCAGCATTTT
j_call: TRBJ1-5
v_call: TRBV7-9
d_call: -
clone_size: few

cdr3_aa: CASSEAGGGLPQHF
cdr3_nt: TGTGCCAGCAGTGAAGCTGGGGGGGGCCTGCCCCAGCATTTT
j_call: TRBJ1-5
v_call: TRBV2
d_call: -
clone_size: -

cdr3_aa: CASSTAPGLASFF
cdr3_nt: TGTGCCAGTAGTACCGCACCGGGACTAGCGTCGTTCTTC
j_call: TRBJ2-1
v_call: TRBV19
d_call: TRBD2
clone_size: -

cdr3_aa: CASSTERGGSYNEQFF
cdr3_nt: TGTGCCAGTAGTACGGAGCGGGGGGGTTCCTACAATGAGCAGTTCTTC
j_call: TRBJ2-1
v_call: TRBV19
d_call: TRBD2
clone_size: -

cdr3_aa: CASSLAGGLETQYF
cdr3_nt: TGTGCCAGCAGTTTAGCGGGGGGGCTTGAGACCCAGTACTTC
j_call: TRBJ2-5
v_call: TRBV6-2/TRBV6-3
d_call: TRBD2
clone_size: few

cdr3_aa: CASSYTGQFEQFF
cdr3_nt: TGTGCCAGCAGTTACACGGGACAGTTTGAACAGTTCTTC
j_call: TRBJ2-1
v_call: TRBV6-5
d_call: TRBD1
clone_size: -

cdr3_aa: CASRRDSYTEAFF
cdr3_nt: TGTGCCAGCAGGCGGGACAGTTACACTGAAGCTTTCTTT
j_call: TRBJ1-1
v_call: TRBV6-5
d_call: TRBD1
clone_size: -